The rows below give T cell receptor beta chains drawn from one sample of a study of identical twins. One entry per CDR3 protein, called by TCRdb with MiXCR from the 5' RACE reads. The sample holds more than 1.5 million distinct CDR3 sequences; under 35% are singletons and the top ten take roughly 0.3%. Sequencing input: cord blood. These TCRs come from a newborn girl in good health. Each CDR3 is given with its conserved first and last residue. D genes are given only for firm matches. Not all rows give a size; the values are once, few, many and, for expanded clones, a class.

j_call,v_call,d_call,clone_size,cdr3_aa,cdr3_nt
TRBJ2-3,TRBV5-1,-,few,CASSFWDRTDTQYF,TGCGCCAGCAGCTTTTGGGATAGGACAGATACGCAGTATTTT
TRBJ1-2,TRBV5-6,-,-,CASSWRPLRYGYTF,TGTGCCAGCAGCTGGAGGCCCCTGAGGTATGGCTACACCTTC
TRBJ1-1,TRBV4-1,-,many,CASSQEGTVNTEAFF,TGTGCCAGCAGCCAAGAGGGGACCGTGAACACTGAAGCTTTCTTT
TRBJ2-3,TRBV3-1,TRBD2,-,CASSHHGTSYMGTQYF,TGTGCCAGCAGCCACCATGGGACTAGCTATATGGGTACGCAGTATTTT
TRBJ1-2,TRBV6-5,-,-,CASSYSPPRTARDYGYTF,TGTGCCAGCAGTTACTCGCCTCCCCGGACGGCCAGGGACTATGGCTACACCTTC
TRBJ1-2,TRBV20-1,-,-,CSALKNYGYTF,TGCAGTGCCCTGAAAAACTATGGCTACACCTTC
TRBJ2-1,TRBV7-2,-,few,CASSGNAYYNEQFF,TGTGCCAGCAGCGGGAACGCTTATTACAATGAGCAGTTCTTC
TRBJ2-3,TRBV29-1,TRBD2,many,CSGAGGRDTQYF,TGCAGCGGAGCGGGGGGGCGAGATACGCAGTATTTT
TRBJ1-6,TRBV6-5,TRBD1,-,CASSYPDRAPKVGSPLHF,TGTGCCAGCAGTTACCCCGACAGGGCACCTAAGGTGGGTTCACCCCTCCACTTT
TRBJ1-1,TRBV6-1,TRBD1,few,CASPRTGLNTEAFF,TGTGCCAGCCCCCGGACAGGCTTGAACACTGAAGCTTTCTTT
TRBJ2-4,TRBV24-1,-,few,CATSSGSYLAKNIQYF,TGTGCCACCAGTTCAGGGTCGTACCTAGCCAAAAACATTCAGTACTTC
TRBJ2-3,TRBV5-4,-,-,CASSLTPGTWGPSDTQYF,TGTGCCAGCAGCTTGACTCCCGGGACCTGGGGGCCAAGCGATACGCAGTATTTT
TRBJ2-1,TRBV5-1,TRBD2,few,CATSLTLTRTSGRSSYDEQFF,TGCGCCACCTCACTGACCCTAACTAGAACCAGCGGGAGGAGCTCCTACGATGAGCAGTTCTTC
TRBJ1-2,TRBV28,-,few,CASSFLGVGSNYGYTF,TGTGCCAGCAGTTTCTTGGGGGTCGGGTCTAACTATGGCTACACCTTC
TRBJ2-7,TRBV10-3,TRBD1,many,CAISGTGGEQYF,TGTGCCATCAGTGGGACAGGGGGCGAGCAGTACTTC
TRBJ2-7,TRBV6-1,-,-,CASSKRIVAYEQYF,TGTGCCAGCAGTAAAAGGATTGTGGCCTACGAGCAGTACTTC